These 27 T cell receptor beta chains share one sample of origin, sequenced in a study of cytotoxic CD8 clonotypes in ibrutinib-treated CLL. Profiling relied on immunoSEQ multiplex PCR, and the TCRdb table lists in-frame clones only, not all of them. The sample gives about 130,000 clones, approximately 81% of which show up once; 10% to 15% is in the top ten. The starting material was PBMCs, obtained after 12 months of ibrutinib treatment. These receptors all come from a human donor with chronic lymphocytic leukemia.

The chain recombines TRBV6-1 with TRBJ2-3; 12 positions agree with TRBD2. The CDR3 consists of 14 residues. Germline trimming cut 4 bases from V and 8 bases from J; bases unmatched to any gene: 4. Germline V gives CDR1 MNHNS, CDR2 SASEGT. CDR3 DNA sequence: TGTGCCAGCAGTGCGACTAGCGGGAGTACTACGCAGTATTTT. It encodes CASSATSGSTTQYF.

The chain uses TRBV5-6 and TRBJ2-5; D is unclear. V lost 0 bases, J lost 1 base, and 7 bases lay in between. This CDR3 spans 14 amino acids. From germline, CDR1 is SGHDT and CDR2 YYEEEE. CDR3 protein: CASSLGGVQETQYF. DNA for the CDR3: TGTGCCAGCAGCTTGGGTGGGGTCCAAGAGACCCAGTACTTC.

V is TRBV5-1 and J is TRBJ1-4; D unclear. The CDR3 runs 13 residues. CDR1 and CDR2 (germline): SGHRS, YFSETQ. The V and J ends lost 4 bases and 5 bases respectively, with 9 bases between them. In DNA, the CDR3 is TGCGCCAGCAGCCGGGATGAAAATGAAAAACTGTTTTTT. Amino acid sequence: CASSRDENEKLFF.

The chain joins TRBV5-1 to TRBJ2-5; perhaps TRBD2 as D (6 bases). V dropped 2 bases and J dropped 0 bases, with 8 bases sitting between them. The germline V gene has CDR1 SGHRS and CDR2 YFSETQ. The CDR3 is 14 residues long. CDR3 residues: CASSLGGNQETQYF. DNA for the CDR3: TGCGCCAGCAGCTTAGGAGGGAACCAAGAGACCCAGTACTTC.

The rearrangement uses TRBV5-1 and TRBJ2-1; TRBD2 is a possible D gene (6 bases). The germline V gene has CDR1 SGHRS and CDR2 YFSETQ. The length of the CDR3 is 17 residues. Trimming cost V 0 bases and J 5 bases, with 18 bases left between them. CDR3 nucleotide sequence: TGCGCCAGCAGCTTGGCCAGTGGGGACTCGAAGAACAATGAGCAGTTCTTC. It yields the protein CASSLASGDSKNNEQFF.

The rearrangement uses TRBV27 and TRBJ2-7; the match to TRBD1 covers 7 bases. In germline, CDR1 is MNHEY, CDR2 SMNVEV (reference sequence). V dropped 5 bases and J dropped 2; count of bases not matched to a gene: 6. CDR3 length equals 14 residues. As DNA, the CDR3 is TGTGCCAGCAGTCTTCGACAGGGTCCCTACGAGCAGTACTTC. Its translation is CASSLRQGPYEQYF.

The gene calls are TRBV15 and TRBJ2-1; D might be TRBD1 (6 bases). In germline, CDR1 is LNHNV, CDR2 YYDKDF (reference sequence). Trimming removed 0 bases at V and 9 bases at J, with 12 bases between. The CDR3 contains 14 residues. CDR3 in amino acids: CATSREHRVAEQFF. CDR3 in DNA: TGTGCCACCAGCAGAGAGCACAGGGTAGCTGAGCAGTTCTTC.

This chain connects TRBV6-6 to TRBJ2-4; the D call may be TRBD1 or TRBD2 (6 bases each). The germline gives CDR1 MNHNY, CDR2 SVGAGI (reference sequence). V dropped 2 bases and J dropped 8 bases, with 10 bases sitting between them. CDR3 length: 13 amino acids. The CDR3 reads CASSYRGRDIQYF. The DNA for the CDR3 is TGTGCCAGCAGTTACCGGGGGCGAGACATTCAGTACTTC.

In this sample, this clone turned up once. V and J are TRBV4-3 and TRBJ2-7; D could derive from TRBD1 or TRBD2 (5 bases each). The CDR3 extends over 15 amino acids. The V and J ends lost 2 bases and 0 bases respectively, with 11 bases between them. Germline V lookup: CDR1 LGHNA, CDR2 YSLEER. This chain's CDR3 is CASSQRWGSSYEQYF. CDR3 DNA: TGCGCCAGCAGCCAAAGATGGGGGTCCTCCTACGAGCAGTACTTC.

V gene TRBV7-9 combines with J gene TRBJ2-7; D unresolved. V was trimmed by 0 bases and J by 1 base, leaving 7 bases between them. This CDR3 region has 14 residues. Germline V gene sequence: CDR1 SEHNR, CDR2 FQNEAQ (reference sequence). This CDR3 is CASSLAGRSYEQYF. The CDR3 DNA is TGTGCCAGCAGCTTAGCAGGCAGATCCTACGAGCAGTACTTC.

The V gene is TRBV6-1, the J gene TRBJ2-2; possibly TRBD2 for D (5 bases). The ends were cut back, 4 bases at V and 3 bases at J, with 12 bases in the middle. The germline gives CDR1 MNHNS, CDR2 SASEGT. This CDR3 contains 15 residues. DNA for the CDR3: TGTGCCAGCAGTGCAAGGACTGAATACACCGGGGAGCTGTTTTTT. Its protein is CASSARTEYTGELFF.

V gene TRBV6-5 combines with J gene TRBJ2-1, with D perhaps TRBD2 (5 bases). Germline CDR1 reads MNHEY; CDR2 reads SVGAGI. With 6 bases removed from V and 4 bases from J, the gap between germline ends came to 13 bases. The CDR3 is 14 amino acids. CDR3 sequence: CASSVGGSYNEQFF. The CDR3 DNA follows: TGTGCCAGCAGCGTAGGAGGTAGTTACAATGAGCAGTTCTTC.

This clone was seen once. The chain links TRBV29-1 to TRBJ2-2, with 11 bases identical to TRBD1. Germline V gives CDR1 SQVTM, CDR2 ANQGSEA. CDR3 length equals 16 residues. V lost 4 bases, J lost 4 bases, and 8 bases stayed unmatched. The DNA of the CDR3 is TGCAGCGTTGGGGGCGGACAGGGGGCTTCCACCGGGGAGCTGTTTTTT. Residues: CSVGGGQGASTGELFF.

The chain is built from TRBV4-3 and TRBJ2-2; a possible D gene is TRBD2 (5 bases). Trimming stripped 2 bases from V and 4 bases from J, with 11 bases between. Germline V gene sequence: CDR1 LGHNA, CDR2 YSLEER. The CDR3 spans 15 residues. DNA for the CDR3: TGCGCCAGCAGCCAACTCTCCAGCGGCACCGGGGAGCTGTTTTTT. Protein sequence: CASSQLSSGTGELFF.

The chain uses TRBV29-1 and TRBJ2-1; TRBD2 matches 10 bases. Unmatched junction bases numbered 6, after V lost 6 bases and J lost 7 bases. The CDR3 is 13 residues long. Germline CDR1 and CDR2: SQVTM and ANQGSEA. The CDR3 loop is CSVRGSGRNEQFF. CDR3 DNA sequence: TGCAGCGTCCGGGGTAGCGGGAGGAATGAGCAGTTCTTC.

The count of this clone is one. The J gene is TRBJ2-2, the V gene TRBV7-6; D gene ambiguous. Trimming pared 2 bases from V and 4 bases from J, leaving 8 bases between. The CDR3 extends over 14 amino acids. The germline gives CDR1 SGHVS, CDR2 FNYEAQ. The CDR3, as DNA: TGTGCCAGCAGCTTACCATCCCCCACCGGGGAGCTGTTTTTT. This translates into CASSLPSPTGELFF.

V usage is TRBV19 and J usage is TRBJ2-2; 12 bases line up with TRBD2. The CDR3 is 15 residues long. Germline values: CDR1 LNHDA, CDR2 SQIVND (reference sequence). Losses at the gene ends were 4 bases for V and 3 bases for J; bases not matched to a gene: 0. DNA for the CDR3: TGTGCCAGTAGTAGACTAGCGGGGGACACCGGGGAGCTGTTTTTT. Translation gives CASSRLAGDTGELFF.

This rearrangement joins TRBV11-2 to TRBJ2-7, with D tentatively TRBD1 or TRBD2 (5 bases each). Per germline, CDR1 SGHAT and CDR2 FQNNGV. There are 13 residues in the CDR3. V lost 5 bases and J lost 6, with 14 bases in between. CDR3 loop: CASSRVGPGEQYF. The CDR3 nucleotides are TGTGCCAGCAGCCGAGTGGGACCGGGCGAGCAGTACTTC.

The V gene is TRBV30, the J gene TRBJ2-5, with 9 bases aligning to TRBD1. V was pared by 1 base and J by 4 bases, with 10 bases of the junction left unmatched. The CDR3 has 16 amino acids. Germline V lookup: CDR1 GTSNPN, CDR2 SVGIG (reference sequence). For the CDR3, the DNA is TGTGCCTGGAGTGGGAACAGGGGGCGCTTAGGAGAGACCCAGTACTTC. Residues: CAWSGNRGRLGETQYF.

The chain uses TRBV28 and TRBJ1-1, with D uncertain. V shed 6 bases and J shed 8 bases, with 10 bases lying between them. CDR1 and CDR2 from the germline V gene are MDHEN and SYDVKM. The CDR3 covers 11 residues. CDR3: CASSPYGEAFF. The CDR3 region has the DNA TGTGCCAGCAGCCCGTACGGGGAAGCTTTCTTT. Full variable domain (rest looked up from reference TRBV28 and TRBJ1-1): DVKVTQSSRYLVKRTGEKVFLECVQDMDHENMFWYRQDPGLGLRLIYFSYDVKMKEKGDIPEGYSVSREKKERFSLILESASTNQTSMYLCASSPYGEAFFGQGTRLTVV.

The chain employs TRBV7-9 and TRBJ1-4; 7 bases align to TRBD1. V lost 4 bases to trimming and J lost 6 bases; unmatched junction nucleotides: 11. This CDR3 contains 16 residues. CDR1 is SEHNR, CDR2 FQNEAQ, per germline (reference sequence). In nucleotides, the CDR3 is TGTGCCAGCAGCTATACGGGGACAGCGGACGATGAAAAACTGTTTTTT. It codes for CASSYTGTADDEKLFF. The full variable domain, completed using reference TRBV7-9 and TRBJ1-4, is DTGVSQNPRHKITKRGQNVTFRCDPISEHNRLYWYRQTLGQGPEFLTYFQNEAQLEKSRLLSDRFSAERPKGSFSTLEIQRTEQGDSAMYLCASSYTGTADDEKLFFGSGTQLSVL.

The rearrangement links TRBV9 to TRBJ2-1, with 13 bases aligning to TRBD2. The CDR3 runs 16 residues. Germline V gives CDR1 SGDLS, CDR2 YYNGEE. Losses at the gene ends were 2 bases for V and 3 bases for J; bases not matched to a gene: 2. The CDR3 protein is CASSVRTSGSYNEQFF. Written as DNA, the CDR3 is TGTGCCAGCAGCGTCCGGACTAGCGGGAGCTACAATGAGCAGTTCTTC.

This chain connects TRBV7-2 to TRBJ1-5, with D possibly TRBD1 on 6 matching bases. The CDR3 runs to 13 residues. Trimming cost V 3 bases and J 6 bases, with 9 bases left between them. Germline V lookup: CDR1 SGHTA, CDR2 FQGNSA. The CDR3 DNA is TGTGCCAGCAGCTTCAGGGGTTTTCAGCCCCAGCATTTT. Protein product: CASSFRGFQPQHF.

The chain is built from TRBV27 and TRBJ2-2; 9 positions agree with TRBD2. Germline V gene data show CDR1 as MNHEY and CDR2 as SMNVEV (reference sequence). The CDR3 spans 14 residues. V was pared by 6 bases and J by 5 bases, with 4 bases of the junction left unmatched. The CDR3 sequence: CASRRLAATGELFF. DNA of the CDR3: TGTGCCAGCAGAAGACTAGCGGCTACCGGGGAGCTGTTTTTT.

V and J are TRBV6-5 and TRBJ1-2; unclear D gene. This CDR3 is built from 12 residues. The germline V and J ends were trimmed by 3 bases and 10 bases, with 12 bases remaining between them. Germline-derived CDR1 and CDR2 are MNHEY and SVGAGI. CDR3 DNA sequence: TGTGCCAGCAGTTATTCGGTACTTGTCTACACCTTC. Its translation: CASSYSVLVYTF.

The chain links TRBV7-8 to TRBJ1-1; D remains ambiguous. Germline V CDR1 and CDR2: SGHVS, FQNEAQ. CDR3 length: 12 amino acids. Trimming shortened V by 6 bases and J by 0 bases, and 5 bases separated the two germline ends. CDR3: CASRLMNTEAFF. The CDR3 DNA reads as TGTGCCAGCAGATTGATGAACACTGAAGCTTTCTTT.

The CDR3 spells CASSGGLAGMYNEQFF. Written as DNA, the CDR3 is TGCGCCAGCAGTGGGGGACTAGCGGGGATGTACAATGAGCAGTTCTTC. This chain joins TRBV10-1 and TRBJ2-1; 13 nucleotides match TRBD2. The CDR3 has 16 residues. V shed 4 bases, J shed 4 bases, and the junction held 4 bases outside the gene matches. The germline CDR1 and CDR2 sequences are WNHNN and SYGVQD (reference sequence).